One T cell receptor beta chain is described in this entry. Antigen: not known. The germline gives CDR1 SGDLS, CDR2 YYNGEE. With 3 bases removed from V and 6 bases from J, the gap between germline ends came to 24 bases. The length of the CDR3 is 17 residues. The record originates from a study of T cells in localized non-small cell lung cancer. Sequenced by immunoSEQ multiplex PCR; TCRdb stores in-frame clones only, minus some. Seen here are around 64,000 clones, 81% observed once, and the top ten hold around 4.8%. Findings of the study overall: There was higher T cell clonality in uninvolved adjacent lung than in tumor, and it was highest there. Paired adjacent lung recovered a median about 60 of the top 100 tumor clones.

This sequence was found in a man aged 35 to 69 with stage II lung adenocarcinoma. This chain connects TRBV9 to TRBJ1-2, with D unresolved. The specimen comprised PBMCs, sampled before any cancer treatment. CDR3 nucleotide sequence: TGTGCCAGCAGCGCCGCCTCGCGGGGAAAAAGGCCTAATGGCTACACCTTC. The encoded protein is CASSAASRGKRPNGYTF.